What follows are 29 T cell receptor beta chains derived from one specimen sequenced in a study of T cells in Graves' hyperthyroidism and ophthalmopathy. There were TCR beta CDR3 regions amplified from RNA transcripts. Researchers ran a first-round RT-PCR on the TCR CDR3 using the HTBI primer set. TCRdb processed the multiplex PCR reads anew with MiXCR; each CDR3 protein has one entry. The sample has about 180,000 distinct CDR3 sequences; 17% are singletons. Input material: blood. The receptors were gathered from a woman between 45 and 60 years old with Graves' hyperthyroidism.

This clonotype has at least ten counts. The chain carries TRBV6-2 or TRBV6-3 and TRBJ1-1; 8 bases are shared with TRBD1. Germline V CDR1 and CDR2: MNHEY, SVGEGT. V was pared by 6 bases and J by 6 bases, with 6 bases of the junction left unmatched. The CDR3 covers 13 residues. The CDR3 DNA reads TGTGCCAGCAGCCTTTTACAGGGGGCTGAAGCTTTCTTT. Its protein product is CASSLLQGAEAFF.

This clonotype was found a few times. The CDR3 spells CASSFYSGVRYEQYF. The DNA for the CDR3 is TGTGCCAGCAGCTTCTATTCAGGGGTCCGCTACGAGCAGTACTTC. This sequence joins TRBV13 and TRBJ2-7; the D gene is possibly TRBD1 (6 bases). The CDR3 spans 15 residues. The V gene's germline CDR1 is PRHDT and CDR2 FYEKMQ (reference sequence). V gave up 3 bases and J gave up 3 bases, with 15 bases separating them.

DNA of the CDR3: TGTGCCAGCAGCCGGGAAAACACAGATACGCAGTATTTT. This gives the protein CASSRENTDTQYF. The V and J genes are TRBV13 and TRBJ2-3; perhaps TRBD2 as D (5 bases). This CDR3 contains 13 residues. The V gene lost 5 bases and the J gene lost 2 bases, with 8 bases spanning the gap. CDR1 PRHDT and CDR2 FYEKMQ come from the germline V gene (reference sequence).

This clonotype has at least ten counts. V and J are TRBV20-1 and TRBJ1-5, with D tentatively TRBD1 (6 bases). CDR1 is DFQATT, CDR2 SNEGSKA, per germline (reference sequence). Trimming pared 1 base from V and 7 bases from J, leaving 14 bases between. The CDR3 is made up of 14 amino acids. The CDR3 protein is CSARAITGNQPQHF. In nucleotides, the CDR3 is TGCAGTGCTAGAGCTATTACAGGGAACCAGCCCCAGCATTTT.

This clonotype was counted ten times or more. V gene TRBV27 combines with J gene TRBJ1-5; D is possibly TRBD1 (6 bases). CDR1 and CDR2 (germline): MNHEY, SMNVEV (reference sequence). The CDR3 is made up of 15 amino acids. Trimming cost V 3 bases and J 3 bases, with 12 bases left between them. The CDR3 loop is CASSLTGHANQPQHF. The CDR3 region has the DNA TGTGCCAGCAGTTTGACGGGACATGCCAATCAGCCCCAGCATTTT.

V gene TRBV5-6 combines with J gene TRBJ2-4; either TRBD1 or TRBD2 may supply D (6 bases each). Trimming removed 0 bases at V and 0 bases at J, with 16 bases between. The CDR3 loop spans 18 amino acids. The germline CDR1 and CDR2 sequences are SGHDT and YYEEEE. This CDR3 reads CASSLGQFRGLAKNIQYF. The CDR3 nucleotides read TGTGCCAGCAGCTTGGGCCAATTTCGGGGGCTAGCCAAAAACATTCAGTACTTC. Complete variable domain (other parts from reference TRBV5-6 and TRBJ2-4): DAGVTQSPTHLIKTRGQQVTLRCSPKSGHDTVSWYQQALGQGPQFIFQYYEEEERQRGNFPDRFSGHQFPNYSSELNVNALLLGDSALYLCASSLGQFRGLAKNIQYFGAGTRLSVL.

This clonotype was detected many times. V is TRBV5-1 and J is TRBJ2-3; 9 bases fit TRBD1. The length of the CDR3 is 17 residues. Germline CDR1 SGHRS, CDR2 YFSETQ. Losses at the gene ends were 0 bases for V and 8 bases for J; bases not matched to a gene: 13. The CDR3 loop reads CASSLERLGDRGITQYF. CDR3 DNA sequence: TGCGCCAGCAGCTTGGAGAGGCTAGGCGACAGGGGGATTACGCAGTATTTT.

This clonotype was picked up many times. The chain uses TRBV28 and TRBJ2-7; 11 nucleotides align to TRBD2. CDR3 length equals 15 residues. V gave up 5 bases and J gave up 6 bases; unmatched junction bases: 9. Looked up from germline, CDR1 is MDHEN and CDR2 is SYDVKM. The CDR3 region is CASSTLAGGRREQYF. The CDR3 nucleotides read TGTGCCAGCAGTACCCTAGCGGGGGGAAGGCGCGAGCAGTACTTC. Using reference TRBV28 and TRBJ2-7 for the parts outside the CDR3, the full variable domain is DVKVTQSSRYLVKRTGEKVFLECVQDMDHENMFWYRQDPGLGLRLIYFSYDVKMKEKGDIPEGYSVSREKKERFSLILESASTNQTSMYLCASSTLAGGRREQYFGPGTRLTVT.

This clonotype was picked up many times. The V call is TRBV6-2 or TRBV6-3, the J call TRBJ2-1; D possibly corresponds to TRBD1 (5 bases). The germline CDR1 and CDR2 sequences are MNHEY and SVGEGT. This CDR3 contains 15 residues. V was pared by 0 bases and J by 7 bases, with 13 bases between. CDR3 loop: CASSYSAREGNEQFF. Written as DNA, the CDR3 is TGTGCCAGCAGTTACTCTGCCAGGGAAGGGAATGAGCAGTTCTTC.

This clonotype was seen many times. The chain uses TRBV12-3 or TRBV12-4 and TRBJ1-4; a possible D gene is TRBD1 (5 bases). The CDR3 is 15 residues long. Trimming stripped 2 bases from V and 6 bases from J, with 13 bases between. This chain's CDR3 is CASSLQGRSDEKLFF. Written as DNA, the CDR3 is TGTGCCAGCAGTTTACAGGGAAGGAGTGATGAAAAACTGTTTTTT.

This clonotype appeared many times. The chain couples TRBV2 to TRBJ1-1; possibly TRBD1 for D (5 bases). Trimming left V 8 bases short and J 1 base short, with 11 bases between. The CDR3 contains 13 residues. Germline V gene lookup returns CDR1 SNHLY and CDR2 FYNNEI. DNA for the CDR3: TGTGCCAGCTGCGCAGGGAGGAACACTGAAGCTTTCTTT. It is translated as CASCAGRNTEAFF.

The gene calls are TRBV7-9 and TRBJ1-2; a weak D match, TRBD1 (6 bases). Germline-derived CDR1 and CDR2 are SEHNR and FQNEAQ (reference sequence). The length of the CDR3 is 14 residues. V lost 5 bases to trimming and J lost 5 bases, with 15 bases between them. CDR3 sequence (DNA): TGTGCCAGCAGCCCGACGGACACAGGGTATGGCTACACCTTC. Translating gives CASSPTDTGYGYTF.

This rearrangement joins TRBV7-8 to TRBJ1-1, with D perhaps TRBD1 (6 bases). Germline V gene data show CDR1 as SGHVS and CDR2 as FQNEAQ. The CDR3 contains 16 residues. The ends were cut back, 7 bases at V and 7 bases at J, with 25 bases in the middle. The CDR3 region is CASTEKMAGGQGEAFF. In DNA form, the CDR3 reads TGTGCCAGCACCGAAAAGATGGCGGGGGGCCAAGGTGAAGCTTTCTTT.

This clonotype has more than one count but fewer than ten. The rearrangement links TRBV5-1 to TRBJ2-2; 7 bases are shared with TRBD1. The CDR3 loop spans 15 amino acids. Germline CDR1 SGHRS, CDR2 YFSETQ. With 0 bases clipped from V and 7 bases from J, the junction kept 6 bases outside the gene matches. The CDR3 DNA reads as TGCGCCAGCAGCTTGGGGGACAGTACCTACGGGGAGCTGTTTTTT. It yields the protein CASSLGDSTYGELFF.

This clonotype was seen a handful of times. The rearrangement joins TRBV9 to TRBJ2-1, with 8 bases that match TRBD2. The trim removed 0 bases at V and 8 bases at J, leaving 4 bases unmatched. This CDR3 region has 14 residues. The germline gives CDR1 SGDLS, CDR2 YYNGEE. This CDR3 is CASSVVGTSDEQFF. The CDR3 DNA follows: TGTGCCAGCAGCGTAGTAGGGACTAGTGATGAGCAGTTCTTC.

This clonotype was seen a handful of times. V is TRBV6-1 and J is TRBJ1-1; D ambiguous. The ends were cut back, 5 bases at V and 5 bases at J, with 9 bases in the middle. CDR1 and CDR2 from the germline V gene are MNHNS and SASEGT. This CDR3 is 12 amino acids long. The CDR3 DNA follows: TGTGCCAGCAGTCTCCAGCCGACTGAAGCTTTCTTT. It is translated as CASSLQPTEAFF.

This clonotype was detected many times. The chain has TRBV15 and TRBJ2-3; D uncertain. Germline assignment: CDR1 LNHNV and CDR2 YYDKDF (reference sequence). The CDR3 runs to 13 residues. The V end lost 3 bases, the J end lost 0 bases, and 4 bases lay between the germline ends. CDR3: CATSRDSTDTQYF. The CDR3 DNA sequence: TGTGCCACCAGCAGGGACAGCACAGATACGCAGTATTTT.

This chain joins TRBV6-1 and TRBJ2-4; TRBD1 might be the D (5 bases). There are 14 residues in the CDR3. Trimming removed 6 bases at V and 6 bases at J, with 15 bases between. Germline V lookup: CDR1 MNHNS, CDR2 SASEGT. CDR3 protein: CASRLQGAVNIQYF. DNA for the CDR3: TGTGCCAGCAGACTCCAAGGGGCGGTAAACATTCAGTACTTC.

With respect to this clonotype: With a much larger clone just one base away, this may be a read error. The V call is TRBV18, the J call TRBJ1-4; no definite D call. CDR1 KGHSH and CDR2 LQKENI come from the germline V gene. The CDR3 is made up of 13 amino acids. Trimming cost V 5 bases and J 10 bases, with 14 bases left between them. DNA for the CDR3: TGTGCCAGCTCAAGATTTGGAAGTGGAAAACTGTTTTTT. Its protein is CASSRFGSGKLFF.

This clonotype was seen just once. The V call is TRBV3-1, the J call TRBJ1-5, with D possibly matching TRBD1 (5 bases). With 0 bases removed from V and 3 bases from J, the gap between germline ends came to 15 bases. The V gene's germline CDR1 is LGHDT and CDR2 YNNKEL (reference sequence). CDR3 length equals 17 residues. Written as DNA, the CDR3 is TGTGCCAGCAGCCAAGAAGGGTCCAGGGATGACAATCAGCCCCAGCATTTT. It translates to CASSQEGSRDDNQPQHF.

This clonotype was seen repeatedly, ten times or more. The genes are TRBV19 and TRBJ2-7; 7 bases are shared with TRBD1. V lost 4 bases, J lost 3 bases, and 3 bases stayed unmatched. CDR3 length equals 13 residues. Germline CDR1 and CDR2: LNHDA and SQIVND (reference sequence). CDR3 sequence reads: CASSRTGNYEQYF. The CDR3 DNA reads as TGTGCCAGTAGTAGGACAGGTAACTACGAGCAGTACTTC.

This clonotype appeared many times. The chain couples TRBV20-1 to TRBJ2-1; 9 bases are shared with TRBD1. Germline CDR1 and CDR2: DFQATT and SNEGSKA (reference sequence). There are 15 residues in the CDR3. V lost 5 bases, J lost 8 bases, and 13 bases stayed unmatched. In nucleotides, the CDR3 is TGCAGTGCTGAAGACAGGGGGGTCTCTTTGGATGAGCAGTTCTTC. Its translation is CSAEDRGVSLDEQFF.

This clonotype was seen many times. The chain links TRBV19 to TRBJ1-5, with D unresolved. The CDR3 has 12 residues. The V end was cut by 9 bases, the J end by 2 bases, with 8 bases between. Per germline, CDR1 LNHDA and CDR2 SQIVND (reference sequence). CDR3 nucleotide sequence: TGTGCCAGCCGAGCAGGCAATCAGCCCCAGCATTTT. Its translation is CASRAGNQPQHF. Full variable domain (remainder filled in from reference TRBV19 and TRBJ1-5): DGGITQSPKYLFRKEGQNVTLSCEQNLNHDAMYWYRQDPGQGLRLIYYSQIVNDFQKGDIAEGYSVSREKKESFPLTVTSAQKNPTAFYLCASRAGNQPQHFGDGTRLSIL.

At least ten counts were recorded for this clonotype. The chain has TRBV12-3 or TRBV12-4 and TRBJ2-6; the D call may be TRBD1 or TRBD2 (5 bases each). The CDR3 is made up of 15 amino acids. V lost 5 bases, J lost 2 bases, and 10 bases lay in between. For the CDR3, the DNA is TGTGCCAGCAGTCCTTGGGGGACTGGGGCCAACGTCCTGACTTTC. The encoded protein is CASSPWGTGANVLTF.

This clonotype was picked up a small number of times. The chain uses TRBV3-1 and TRBJ2-1; 7 bases agree with TRBD1. CDR3 length equals 16 residues. With V trimmed by 1 base and J by 10 bases, 13 bases remained unmatched. CDR1 is LGHDT, CDR2 YNNKEL, per germline (reference sequence). The CDR3, as DNA: TGTGCCAGCAGCCAAGTTCTCTCCAGGGGGAAGAAAGAGCAGTTCTTC. Amino acids: CASSQVLSRGKKEQFF.

Ten or more counts support this clonotype. The chain couples TRBV7-2 to TRBJ2-5; D remains ambiguous. The V gene lost 0 bases and the J gene lost 0 bases, with 14 bases spanning the gap. Germline CDR1 reads SGHTA; CDR2 reads FQGNSA. The CDR3 sequence is 17 residues long. This chain's CDR3 is CASSLADHPLYQETQYF. DNA for the CDR3: TGTGCCAGCAGCTTAGCGGACCATCCTTTGTACCAAGAGACCCAGTACTTC.

This chain links TRBV4-2 with TRBJ2-7; 12 bases are shared with TRBD1. CDR1 and CDR2 from the germline V gene are LGHNA and YNFKEQ. The CDR3 extends over 17 amino acids. With 4 bases clipped from V and 1 base from J, the junction kept 8 bases outside the gene matches. CDR3 residues: CASSPKEGQGASYEQYV. CDR3 nucleotides: TGTGCCAGCAGCCCCAAGGAGGGACAGGGGGCTTCCTACGAGCAGTACGTC.

This clonotype was recorded many times. The chain is built from TRBV28 and TRBJ1-1; 8 nucleotides match TRBD1. Germline-derived CDR1 and CDR2 are MDHEN and SYDVKM. The length of the CDR3 is 13 residues. The V and J ends lost 5 bases and 4 bases, in that order; junction bases with no gene match: 3. CDR3 DNA sequence: TGTGCCAGCAGTGAAACAGGGGGCACTGAAGCTTTCTTT. Translating it yields CASSETGGTEAFF.

This clonotype was found many times. The rearrangement uses TRBV11-2 and TRBJ2-1, with TRBD1 matching over 10 bases. This CDR3 is built from 13 residues. Germline CDR1 SGHAT, CDR2 FQNNGV. V gave up 5 bases and J gave up 7 bases; unmatched junction bases: 2. CDR3 sequence: CASSPDRGNEQFF. The CDR3 DNA follows: TGTGCCAGCAGCCCGGACAGGGGGAATGAGCAGTTCTTC. The complete variable domain, with remaining parts taken from reference TRBV11-2 and TRBJ2-1, reads EAGVAQSPRYKIIEKRQSVAFWCNPISGHATLYWYQQILGQGPKLLIQFQNNGVVDDSQLPKDRFSAERLKGVDSTLKIQPAKLEDSAVYLCASSPDRGNEQFFGPGTRLTVL.